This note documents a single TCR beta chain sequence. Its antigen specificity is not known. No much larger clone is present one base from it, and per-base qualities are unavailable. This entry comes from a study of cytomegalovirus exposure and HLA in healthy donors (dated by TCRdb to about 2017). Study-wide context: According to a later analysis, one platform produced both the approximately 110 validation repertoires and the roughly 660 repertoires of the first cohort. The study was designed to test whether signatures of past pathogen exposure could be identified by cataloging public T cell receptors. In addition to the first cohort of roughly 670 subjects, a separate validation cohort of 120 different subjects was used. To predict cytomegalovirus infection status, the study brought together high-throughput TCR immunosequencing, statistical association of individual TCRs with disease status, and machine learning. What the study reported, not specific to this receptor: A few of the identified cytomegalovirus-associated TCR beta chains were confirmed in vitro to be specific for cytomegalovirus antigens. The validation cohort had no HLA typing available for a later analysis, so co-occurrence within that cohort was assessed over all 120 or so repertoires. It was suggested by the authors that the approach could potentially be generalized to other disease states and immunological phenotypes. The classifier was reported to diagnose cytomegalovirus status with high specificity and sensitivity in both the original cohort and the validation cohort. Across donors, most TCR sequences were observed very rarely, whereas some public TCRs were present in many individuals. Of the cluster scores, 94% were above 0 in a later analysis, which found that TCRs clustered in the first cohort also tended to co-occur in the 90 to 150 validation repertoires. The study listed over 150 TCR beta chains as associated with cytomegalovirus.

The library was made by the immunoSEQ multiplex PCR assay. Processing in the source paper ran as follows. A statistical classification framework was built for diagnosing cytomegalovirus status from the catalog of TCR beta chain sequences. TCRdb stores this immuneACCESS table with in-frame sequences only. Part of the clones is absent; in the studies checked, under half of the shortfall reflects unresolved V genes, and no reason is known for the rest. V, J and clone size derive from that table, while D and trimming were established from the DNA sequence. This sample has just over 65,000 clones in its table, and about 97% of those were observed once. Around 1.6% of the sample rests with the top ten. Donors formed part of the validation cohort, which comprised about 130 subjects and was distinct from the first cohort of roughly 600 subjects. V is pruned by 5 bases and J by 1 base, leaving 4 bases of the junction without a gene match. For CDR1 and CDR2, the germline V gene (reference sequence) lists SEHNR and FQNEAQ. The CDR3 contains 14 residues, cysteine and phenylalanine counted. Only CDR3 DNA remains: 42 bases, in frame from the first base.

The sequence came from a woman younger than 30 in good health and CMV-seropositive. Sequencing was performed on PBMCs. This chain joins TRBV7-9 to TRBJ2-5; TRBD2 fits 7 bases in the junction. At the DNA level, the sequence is TGTGCCAGCAGCCCGCCGGGGGGCCAAGAGACCCAGTACTTC. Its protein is CASSPPGGQETQYF.